Presented here are 22 T cell receptor beta chains from one specimen sequenced in a study of patients and donors after allogeneic stem cell transplantation. TCRdb passed the RT-PCR reads through MiXCR, listing each CDR3 protein once. The repertoire includes about 200,000 distinct CDR3 sequences, 41% of them detected once, and 33% sits in the top ten. Sequencing was done on a sample of blood, either unsorted or a sorted T cell fraction (not recorded which). Receptor source: a human donor who was either an allogeneic HSCT recipient or a stem cell or donor lymphocyte infusion donor (not recorded which). It is not recorded whose cells these are; they may come from a transplant donor.

The table lists this clonotype with a few counts. The V gene is TRBV7-9, the J gene TRBJ1-1; D is possibly TRBD1 (5 bases). Trimming cost V 1 base and J 5 bases, with 11 bases left between them. The CDR3 runs to 14 residues. The germline gives CDR1 SEHNR, CDR2 FQNEAQ (reference sequence). CDR3 DNA sequence: TGTGCCAGCAGCTTAGGCAGGGAAGGGACTGAAGCTTTCTTT. It codes for CASSLGREGTEAFF.

The rearrangement uses TRBV28 and TRBJ2-5; TRBD1 matches 11 bases. V was pared by 4 bases and J by 0 bases, with 7 bases of the junction left unmatched. The CDR3 covers 17 residues. Germline CDR1 is MDHEN and CDR2 is SYDVKM. CDR3 residues: CASSYTGTGGDQETQYF. DNA of the CDR3: TGTGCCAGCAGTTACACCGGGACAGGGGGGGACCAAGAGACCCAGTACTTC.

The chain employs TRBV3-1 and TRBJ2-3, with unresolved D. The ends were cut back, 0 bases at V and 0 bases at J, with 10 bases in the middle. There are 16 residues in the CDR3. Germline V gene lookup returns CDR1 LGHDT and CDR2 YNNKEL (reference sequence). Written as DNA, the CDR3 is TGTGCCAGCAGCCAAGAGAGTCGTGGCAGCACAGATACGCAGTATTTT. Translated: CASSQESRGSTDTQYF.

This clonotype was counted between two and nine times. The rearrangement links TRBV28 to TRBJ2-2; 10 bases are a match to TRBD1. V dropped 4 bases and J dropped 6; count of bases not matched to a gene: 8. The CDR3 contains 16 residues. Germline assignment: CDR1 MDHEN and CDR2 SYDVKM. CDR3 protein: CASSSSGTGEAGELFF. The CDR3 DNA reads TGTGCCAGCAGTTCATCGGGGACAGGGGAAGCCGGGGAGCTGTTTTTT.

J is TRBJ2-1 and V is TRBV20-1; D perhaps matches TRBD2 (6 bases). The CDR3 sequence is 14 residues long. Germline values: CDR1 DFQATT, CDR2 SNEGSKA (reference sequence). Trimming took off 0 bases at V and 8 bases at J, with 14 bases between the two ends. As DNA, the CDR3 is TGCAGTGCTAGAGATTCGAAGCGGGCGGATGAGCAGTTCTTC. Protein: CSARDSKRADEQFF.

V gene TRBV10-3 combines with J gene TRBJ1-5; 9 bases map to TRBD1. Germline V lookup: CDR1 ENHRY, CDR2 SYGVKD. The junction had 5 bases not matched to a gene; V was cut back by 4 bases and J by 7 bases. The CDR3 extends over 14 amino acids. This CDR3 reads CAISGTGDQQPQHF. The DNA of the CDR3 is TGTGCCATCAGTGGGACAGGGGACCAACAGCCCCAGCATTTT.

This clonotype was found a few times. V gene TRBV6-5 combines with J gene TRBJ1-2; perhaps TRBD1 as D (5 bases). Germline V gives CDR1 MNHEY, CDR2 SVGAGI. The CDR3 is 12 residues long. The V gene lost 7 bases and the J gene lost 8 bases, with 14 bases spanning the gap. The CDR3 bases are TGTGCCAGCACCGGGGGGACGCACGGCTACACCTTC. It codes for CASTGGTHGYTF.

The genes are TRBV7-3 and TRBJ1-2; 8 bases align to TRBD1. Germline values: CDR1 SGHTA, CDR2 FQGTGA. CDR3 length equals 15 residues. V trimming: 5 bases; J trimming: 2 bases; junction bases outside the gene matches: 7. CDR3 coding DNA: TGTGCCAGCAGCCTATCGACAGGGGCGAACTATGGCTACACCTTC. It translates to CASSLSTGANYGYTF.

V and J are TRBV3-1 and TRBJ2-3, with D maybe TRBD2 (6 bases). The germline gives CDR1 LGHDT, CDR2 YNNKEL (reference sequence). The CDR3 sequence is 15 residues long. Trimming stripped 3 bases from V and 0 bases from J, with 10 bases between. The chain's CDR3 is CASSHREPSTDTQYF. The DNA of the CDR3 is TGTGCCAGCAGCCATCGGGAGCCTAGCACAGATACGCAGTATTTT.

Remarks on this clonotype: At one end the junction does not follow the germline gene, possibly because of a read error. The chain uses TRBV28 and TRBJ2-3; no definite D call. The CDR3 consists of 14 residues. Germline lookup yields CDR1 MDHEN and CDR2 SYDVKM. In DNA, the CDR3 is TGTGCCAGCGGTTTATATCTGAAAGGGGATACGCAGTATTTT. Amino acid sequence: CASGLYLKGDTQYF.

The chain couples TRBV4-2 to TRBJ1-1, with 7 bases matching TRBD1. Germline-derived CDR1 and CDR2 are LGHNA and YNFKEQ. The length of the CDR3 is 15 residues. With 1 base clipped from V and 3 bases from J, the junction kept 5 bases outside the gene matches. The CDR3 DNA follows: TGTGCCAGCAGCCAAGTCCGGCAGGGGGACACTGAAGCTTTCTTT. It is translated as CASSQVRQGDTEAFF.

The J gene is TRBJ1-2, the V gene TRBV7-2; no reliable D call. The CDR3 length is 14 residues. Germline-derived CDR1 and CDR2 are SGHTA and FQGNSA. V was trimmed by 5 bases and J by 5 bases, leaving 15 bases between them. In nucleotides, the CDR3 is TGTGCCAGCAGCCAGGCTTACACGGGGTATGGCTACACCTTC. Its protein product is CASSQAYTGYGYTF.

This clonotype was detected only once. The chain links TRBV5-1 to TRBJ2-7, with D possibly TRBD1 on 6 matching bases. This CDR3 is built from 14 residues. Looked up from germline, CDR1 is SGHRS and CDR2 is YFSETQ. Trimming removed 5 bases at V and 3 bases at J, with 15 bases between. CDR3 in DNA: TGCGCCAGCAGATTTACTACAGGGTTCTACGAGCAGTACTTC. This codes for CASRFTTGFYEQYF.

This clonotype was observed a handful of times. The chain is built from TRBV12-3 or TRBV12-4 and TRBJ2-4; no definite D call. This CDR3 is 14 amino acids long. V was cut by 10 bases and J by 6 bases, with 19 bases left in between. This CDR3 reads CATRSVLGGNIQYF. CDR3 bases: TGTGCCACCCGAAGCGTTTTAGGCGGAAACATTCAGTACTTC.

The DNA of the CDR3 is TGCGCCAGCATGGGGCGGGCTGGCAACCCGAACACTGAAGCTTTCTTT. Its translation: CASMGRAGNPNTEAFF. V is TRBV5-1 and J is TRBJ1-1; tentatively, D is TRBD1 (5 bases). Trimming removed 6 bases from V and 1 base from J, with 19 bases in between. This CDR3 is built from 16 residues. Germline V gene lookup returns CDR1 SGHRS and CDR2 YFSETQ. The variable domain in full, completed from reference TRBV5-1 and TRBJ1-1, reads KAGVTQTPRYLIKTRGQQVTLSCSPISGHRSVSWYQQTPGQGLQFLFEYFSETQRNKGNFPGRFSGRQFSNSRSEMNVSTLELGDSALYLCASMGRAGNPNTEAFFGQGTRLTVV.

The chain has TRBV14 and TRBJ2-1; 8 positions match TRBD1. V dropped 1 base and J dropped 10; count of bases not matched to a gene: 6. CDR1 and CDR2 (germline): SGHDN, FVKESK. The CDR3 is 14 residues long. The DNA of the CDR3 is TGTGCCAGCAGCCAAGTCCAGGGGGCAGGGGAGCAGTTCTTC. This sequence encodes CASSQVQGAGEQFF.

In nucleotides, the CDR3 is TGTGCCAGCAGCGGGGGACTAGCGGGATTTTCTCCCTCCTACGAGCAGTACTTC. It translates to CASSGGLAGFSPSYEQYF. The rearrangement links TRBV6-6 to TRBJ2-7; 13 bases agree with TRBD2. The CDR3 is 18 residues long. Germline CDR1 MNHNY, CDR2 SVGAGI (reference sequence). J lost 0 bases, V lost 6 bases, and 11 bases had no gene match.

This clonotype has only a few counts. The V and J genes are TRBV29-1 and TRBJ2-3; D remains ambiguous. Germline V gene sequence: CDR1 SQVTM, CDR2 ANQGSEA. The CDR3 is 13 residues long. V was cut by 7 bases and J by 3 bases, with 14 bases left in between. CDR3 nucleotides: TGCAGCGCCCCGCGGCCCCAGACAGATACGCAGTATTTT. This sequence encodes CSAPRPQTDTQYF.

The V call is TRBV5-1, the J call TRBJ1-1, with D unresolved. V lost 3 bases to trimming and J lost 1 base, with 10 bases between them. The CDR3 has 14 amino acids. The germline V gene has CDR1 SGHRS and CDR2 YFSETQ. The CDR3 reads CASSYGSPNTEAFF. Here the CDR3 DNA reads TGCGCCAGCAGCTACGGCAGCCCGAACACTGAAGCTTTCTTT.

The chain joins TRBV18 to TRBJ1-1; TRBD1 might be the D (5 bases). Germline V CDR1 and CDR2: KGHSH, LQKENI. The V and J ends lost 3 bases and 0 bases respectively, with 14 bases between them. This CDR3 has 16 residues. The chain's CDR3 is CASSPPDSGMNTEAFF. The DNA of the CDR3 is TGTGCCAGCTCACCCCCAGACAGCGGGATGAACACTGAAGCTTTCTTT.

This clonotype was observed a handful of times. The chain combines TRBV12-3 or TRBV12-4 with TRBJ2-7; 7 nucleotides match TRBD2. This CDR3 has 13 amino acids. J was trimmed by 6 bases and V by 2 bases; bases with no gene match: 4. The chain's CDR3 is CASSLLASGEQYF. For the CDR3, the DNA is TGTGCCAGCAGTTTATTGGCTAGCGGCGAGCAGTACTTC.

V gene TRBV7-9 combines with J gene TRBJ1-2; D is unresolved. CDR1 SEHNR and CDR2 FQNEAQ come from the germline V gene (reference sequence). The ends were cut back, 1 base at V and 8 bases at J, with 20 bases in the middle. CDR3 length: 16 residues. The CDR3 sequence: CASSLVSRQAQGGYTF. The CDR3 nucleotides are TGTGCCAGCAGCTTAGTAAGTCGGCAGGCACAAGGAGGCTACACCTTC.